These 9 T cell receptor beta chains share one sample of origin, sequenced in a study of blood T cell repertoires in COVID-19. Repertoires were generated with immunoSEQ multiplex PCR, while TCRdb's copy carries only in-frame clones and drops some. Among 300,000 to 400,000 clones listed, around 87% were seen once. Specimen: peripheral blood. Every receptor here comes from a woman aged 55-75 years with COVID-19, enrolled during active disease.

The chain's CDR3 is CASSQGAGQPQHF. The CDR3 bases are TGTGCCAGCAGCCAAGGCGCAGGACAGCCCCAGCATTTT. The chain joins TRBV3-1 (or the pseudogene TRBV3-2) to TRBJ1-5; D uncertain. Germline assignment: CDR1 LGHDT and CDR2 YNNKEL (reference sequence). The CDR3 extends over 13 amino acids. Trimming took 1 base from V and 7 from J, leaving 8 bases between them.

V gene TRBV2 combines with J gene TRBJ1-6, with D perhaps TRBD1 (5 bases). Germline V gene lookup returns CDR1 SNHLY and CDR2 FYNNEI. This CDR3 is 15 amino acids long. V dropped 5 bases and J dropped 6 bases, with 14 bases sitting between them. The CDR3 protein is CASSRQREGNSPLHF. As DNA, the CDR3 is TGTGCCAGCAGTAGACAGAGAGAAGGTAATTCACCCCTCCACTTT. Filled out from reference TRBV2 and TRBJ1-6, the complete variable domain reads EPEVTQTPSHQVTQMGQEVILRCVPISNHLYFYWYRQILGQKVEFLVSFYNNEISEKSEIFDDQFSVERPDGSNFTLKIRSTKLEDSAMYFCASSRQREGNSPLHFGNGTRLTVT.

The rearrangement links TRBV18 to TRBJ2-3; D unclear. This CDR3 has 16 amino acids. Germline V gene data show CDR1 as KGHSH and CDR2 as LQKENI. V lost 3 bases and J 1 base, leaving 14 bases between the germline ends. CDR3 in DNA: TGTGCCAGCTCACCTGGAGTGGTTTGGGGCACAGATACGCAGTATTTT. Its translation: CASSPGVVWGTDTQYF. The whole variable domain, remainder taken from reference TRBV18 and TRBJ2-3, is NAGVMQNPRHLVRRRGQEARLRCSPMKGHSHVYWYRQLPEEGLKFMVYLQKENIIDESGMPKERFSAEFPKEGPSILRIQQVVRGDSAAYFCASSPGVVWGTDTQYFGPGTRLTVL.

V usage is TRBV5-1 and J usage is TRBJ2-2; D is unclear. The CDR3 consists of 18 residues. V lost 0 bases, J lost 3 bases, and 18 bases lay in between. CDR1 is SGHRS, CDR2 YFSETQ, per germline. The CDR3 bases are TGCGCCAGCAGCTTGGCCAGACGAGGTGGCAGCTACACCGGGGAGCTGTTTTTT. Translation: CASSLARRGGSYTGELFF. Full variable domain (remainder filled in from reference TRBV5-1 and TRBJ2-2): KAGVTQTPRYLIKTRGQQVTLSCSPISGHRSVSWYQQTPGQGLQFLFEYFSETQRNKGNFPGRFSGRQFSNSRSEMNVSTLELGDSALYLCASSLARRGGSYTGELFFGEGSRLTVL.

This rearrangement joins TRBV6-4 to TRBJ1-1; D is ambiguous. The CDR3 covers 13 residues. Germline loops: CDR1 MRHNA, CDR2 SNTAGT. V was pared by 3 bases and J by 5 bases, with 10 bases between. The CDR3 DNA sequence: TGTGCCAGCAGTGAAGACGGAGGAACTGAAGCTTTCTTT. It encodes CASSEDGGTEAFF.

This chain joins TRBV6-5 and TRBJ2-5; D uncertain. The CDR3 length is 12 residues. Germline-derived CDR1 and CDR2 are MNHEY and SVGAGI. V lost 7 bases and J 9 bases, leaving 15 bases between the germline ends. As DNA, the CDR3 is TGTGCCAGCATGAGGAGTTCAATGGCCCAGTACTTC. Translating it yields CASMRSSMAQYF.

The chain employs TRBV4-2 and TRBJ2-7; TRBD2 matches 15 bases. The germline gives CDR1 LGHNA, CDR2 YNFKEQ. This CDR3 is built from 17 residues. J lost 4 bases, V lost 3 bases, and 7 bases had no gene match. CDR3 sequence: CASSHSGTSGGRYEQYF. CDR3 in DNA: TGTGCCAGCAGCCACTCCGGGACTAGCGGGGGGCGGTACGAGCAGTACTTC.

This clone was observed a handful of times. The CDR3 DNA sequence: TGTGCCAGCAGCTTAGCGGGGCGGGGATTTAACAATGAGCAGTTCTTC. The encoded protein is CASSLAGRGFNNEQFF. The chain carries TRBV7-9 and TRBJ2-1, with TRBD2 as a possible D gene (6 bases). This CDR3 comprises 16 residues. CDR1 and CDR2 (germline): SEHNR, FQNEAQ (reference sequence). V was pared by 0 bases and J by 5 bases, with 14 bases between.

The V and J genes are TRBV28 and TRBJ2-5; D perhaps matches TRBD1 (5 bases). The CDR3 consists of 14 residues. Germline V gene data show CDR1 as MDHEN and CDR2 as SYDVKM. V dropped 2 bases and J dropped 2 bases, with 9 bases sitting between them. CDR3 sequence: CASSLLQGQETQYF. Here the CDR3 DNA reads TGTGCCAGCAGTTTACTCCAGGGTCAAGAGACCCAGTACTTC.